Within the sample, the clone carrying this TCR beta chain is large. The antigen is undetermined. This entry comes from a study of chemoradiotherapy in HPV16-positive cancers. Overall study results and limits: Candidate HPV-specific clones and E7-related TCR motifs grew in tumor during treatment.

CDR1 SGDLS and CDR2 YYNGEE come from the germline V gene. The CDR3 loop spans 13 amino acids. The germline V and J ends were trimmed by 2 bases and 1 base, with 6 bases remaining between them. Assay used: immunoSEQ multiplex PCR; TCRdb lists only in-frame clones, some missing. The table has around 7,000 clones, roughly four fifths seen once. Repeated repertoire sampling spanned the course of chemoradiotherapy. The sample in question was tumor tissue, obtained from a patient who underwent chemoradiotherapy. This chain uses TRBV9 with TRBJ1-1; D not certain. The receptor comes from a human donor with HPV-associated anogenital cancer. In DNA form, the CDR3 reads TGTGCCAGCAGCGTCATGTGGAACACTGAAGCTTTCTTT. Encoded protein: CASSVMWNTEAFF.